The present entry profiles one T cell receptor (beta chain) with its context. Primers for the PCR totalled 60 Vbeta and 13 Jbeta. Assay: immunoSEQ multiplex PCR; the TCRdb copy retains only in-frame clones and omits some. The profile shows around 150,000 clones, about 73% of them singletons. Germline V lookup: CDR1 SGHNT, CDR2 YYREEE (reference sequence). This CDR3 has 14 amino acids. The J segment lost 5 bases and the V segment lost 7 bases, leaving 11 bases of the junction unmatched. This sample stems from a study of cytomegalovirus exposure and HLA in healthy donors. The specimen sequenced was PBMCs. The genes are TRBV5-4 and TRBJ2-5, with TRBD2 matching 7 bases. This TCR was recovered from a woman aged 40 to 50 in good health and CMV-seronegative. The CDR3 DNA is TGTGCCAGCTTAATGGCGGGGGAGTCGGAGACCCAGTACTTC. Encoded protein: CASLMAGESETQYF.